This T cell receptor beta chain was sequenced for a study of cytomegalovirus exposure and HLA in healthy donors. Across the whole study: Among the roughly 370 genotyped donors, 65% to 85% were placed in the Caucasian-associated ancestry cluster. Points from the study as a whole: In a later analysis, 15,000 to 20,000 TCR beta sequences were associated with HLA alleles at 0.05 false discovery rate. Researchers catalogued over 150 TCR beta chains as cytomegalovirus-associated.

PCR was performed using 60 Vbeta and 13 Jbeta primers. Assay: immunoSEQ multiplex PCR; the TCRdb copy retains only in-frame clones and omits some. This sample's table has roughly 110,000 clones. Donors in the study were healthy people who gave bone marrow. In the case of this clone: The antigen remains unidentified.

The CDR3 has 15 residues. J lost 2 bases, V lost 3 bases, and 0 bases had no gene match. Germline assignment: CDR1 SGHAT and CDR2 FQNNGV. The TCR sequence derives from a man aged 30 to 45 in good health and CMV-seronegative. The V and J genes are TRBV11-2 and TRBJ2-1; 11 bases line up with TRBD2. The sequenced material came from PBMCs. CDR3 amino acids: CASSFSGGAYNEQFF. The CDR3 DNA reads as TGTGCCAGCAGCTTTAGCGGGGGGGCCTACAATGAGCAGTTCTTC.